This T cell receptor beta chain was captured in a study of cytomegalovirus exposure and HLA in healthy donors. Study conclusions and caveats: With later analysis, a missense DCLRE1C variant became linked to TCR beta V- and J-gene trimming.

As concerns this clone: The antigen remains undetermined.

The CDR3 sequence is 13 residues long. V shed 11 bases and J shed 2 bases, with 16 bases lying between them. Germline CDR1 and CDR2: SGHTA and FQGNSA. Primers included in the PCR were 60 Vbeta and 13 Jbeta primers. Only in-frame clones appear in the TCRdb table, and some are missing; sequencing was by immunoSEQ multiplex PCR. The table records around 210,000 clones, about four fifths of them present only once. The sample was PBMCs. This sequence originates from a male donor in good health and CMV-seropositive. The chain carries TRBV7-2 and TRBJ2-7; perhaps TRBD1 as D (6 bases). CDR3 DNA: TGTGCCTCGACCGGGACATTCACCTACGAGCAGTACTTC. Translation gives CASTGTFTYEQYF.